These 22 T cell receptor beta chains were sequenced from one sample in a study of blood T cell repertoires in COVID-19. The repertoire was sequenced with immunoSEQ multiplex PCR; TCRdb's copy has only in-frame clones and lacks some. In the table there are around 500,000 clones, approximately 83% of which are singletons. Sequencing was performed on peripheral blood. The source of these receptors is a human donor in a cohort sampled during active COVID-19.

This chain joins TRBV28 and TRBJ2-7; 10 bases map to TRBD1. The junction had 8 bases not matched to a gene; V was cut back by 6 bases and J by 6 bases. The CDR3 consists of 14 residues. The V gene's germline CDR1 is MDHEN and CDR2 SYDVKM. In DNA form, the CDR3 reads TGTGCCAGCAGCTACCCGGGACAGGGGTTCGAGCAGTACTTC. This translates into CASSYPGQGFEQYF.

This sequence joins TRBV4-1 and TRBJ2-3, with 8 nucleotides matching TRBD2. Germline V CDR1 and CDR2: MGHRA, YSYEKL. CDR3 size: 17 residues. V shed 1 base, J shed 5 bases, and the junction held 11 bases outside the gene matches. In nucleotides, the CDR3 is TGCGCCAGCAGCCAAGTCACCCTCGCGGGAGGTGGAGATACGCAGTATTTT. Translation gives CASSQVTLAGGGDTQYF.

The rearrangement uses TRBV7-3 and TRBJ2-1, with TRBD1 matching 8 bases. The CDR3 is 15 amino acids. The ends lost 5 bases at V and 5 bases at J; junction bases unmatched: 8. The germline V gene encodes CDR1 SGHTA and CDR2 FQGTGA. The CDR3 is CASSPMAGGHNEQFF. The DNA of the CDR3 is TGTGCCAGCAGCCCCATGGCAGGGGGCCACAATGAGCAGTTCTTC.

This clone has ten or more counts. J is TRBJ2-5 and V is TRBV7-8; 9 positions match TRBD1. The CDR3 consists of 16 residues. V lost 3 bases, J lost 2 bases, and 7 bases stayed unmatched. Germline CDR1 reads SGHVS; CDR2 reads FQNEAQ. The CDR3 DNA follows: TGTGCCAGCAGCTTTTCGGCGGGGACAGGGCAAGAGACCCAGTACTTC. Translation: CASSFSAGTGQETQYF.

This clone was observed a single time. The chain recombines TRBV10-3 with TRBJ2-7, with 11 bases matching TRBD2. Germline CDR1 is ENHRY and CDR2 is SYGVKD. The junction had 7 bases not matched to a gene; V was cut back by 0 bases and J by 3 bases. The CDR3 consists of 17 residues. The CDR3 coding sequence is TGTGCCATCAGTGAGTCGACTCCGACTAGCGGGAACTACGAGCAGTACTTC. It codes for CAISESTPTSGNYEQYF.

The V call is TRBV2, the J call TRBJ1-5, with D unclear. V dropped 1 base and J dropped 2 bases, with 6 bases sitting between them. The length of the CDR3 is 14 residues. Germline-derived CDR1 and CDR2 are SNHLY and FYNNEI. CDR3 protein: CASSEGQGNQPQHF. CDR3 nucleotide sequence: TGTGCCAGCAGTGAAGGGCAAGGCAATCAGCCCCAGCATTTT. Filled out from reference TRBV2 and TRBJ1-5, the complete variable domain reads EPEVTQTPSHQVTQMGQEVILRCVPISNHLYFYWYRQILGQKVEFLVSFYNNEISEKSEIFDDQFSVERPDGSNFTLKIRSTKLEDSAMYFCASSEGQGNQPQHFGDGTRLSIL.

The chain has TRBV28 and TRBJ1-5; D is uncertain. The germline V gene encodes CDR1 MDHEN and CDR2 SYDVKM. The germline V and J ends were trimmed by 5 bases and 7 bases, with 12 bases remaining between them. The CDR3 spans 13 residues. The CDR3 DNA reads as TGTGCCAGCAGTCTAGGGAGGGAACAGCCCCAGCATTTT. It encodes CASSLGREQPQHF.

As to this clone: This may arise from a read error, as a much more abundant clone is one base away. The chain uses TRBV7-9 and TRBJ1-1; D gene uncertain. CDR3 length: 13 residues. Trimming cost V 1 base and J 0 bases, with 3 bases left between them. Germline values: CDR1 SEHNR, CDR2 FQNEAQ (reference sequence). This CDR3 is CASSLVMNTEAFF. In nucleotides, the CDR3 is TGTGCCAGCAGCTTAGTCATGAACACTGAAGCTTTCTTT.

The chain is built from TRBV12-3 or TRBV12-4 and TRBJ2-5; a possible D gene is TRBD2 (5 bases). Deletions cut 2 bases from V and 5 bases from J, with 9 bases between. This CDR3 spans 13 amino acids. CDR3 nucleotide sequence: TGTGCCAGCAGTTTAAAGGGAGTCGAGACCCAGTACTTC. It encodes CASSLKGVETQYF.

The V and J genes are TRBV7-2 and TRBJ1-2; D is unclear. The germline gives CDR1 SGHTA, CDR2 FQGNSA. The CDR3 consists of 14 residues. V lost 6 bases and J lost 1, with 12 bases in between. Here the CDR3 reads CASREDYRNYGYTF. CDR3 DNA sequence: TGTGCCAGCAGAGAAGACTACCGTAACTATGGCTACACCTTC.

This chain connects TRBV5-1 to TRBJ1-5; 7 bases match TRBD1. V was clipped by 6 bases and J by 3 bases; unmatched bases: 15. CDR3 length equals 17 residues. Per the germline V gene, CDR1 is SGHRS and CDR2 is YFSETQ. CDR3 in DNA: TGCGCCAGCAATAACCTCCAGGGGGGCAATAACAATCAGCCCCAGCATTTT. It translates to CASNNLQGGNNNQPQHF.

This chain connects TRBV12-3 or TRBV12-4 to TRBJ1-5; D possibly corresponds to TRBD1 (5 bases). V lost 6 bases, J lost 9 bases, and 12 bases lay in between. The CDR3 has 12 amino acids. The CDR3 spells CASSPQQGPQHF. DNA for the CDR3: TGTGCCAGCAGCCCTCAGCAGGGGCCCCAGCATTTT.

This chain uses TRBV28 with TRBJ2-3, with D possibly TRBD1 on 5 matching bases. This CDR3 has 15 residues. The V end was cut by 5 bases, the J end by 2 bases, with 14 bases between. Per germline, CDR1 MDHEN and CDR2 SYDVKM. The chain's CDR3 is CASSPSTGYTDTQYF. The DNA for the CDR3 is TGTGCCAGCAGTCCGTCAACAGGTTACACAGATACGCAGTATTTT.

For the CDR3, the DNA is TGTGCCAGCAGCTTAGAATTGACAGATTGGTCAATGAACACTGAAGCTTTCTTT. Translated, it gives CASSLELTDWSMNTEAFF. The J gene is TRBJ1-1, the V gene TRBV7-9; the D gene is possibly TRBD1 (5 bases). The CDR3 runs to 18 residues. Trimming cost V 1 base and J 0 bases, with 18 bases left between them. Germline CDR1 reads SEHNR; CDR2 reads FQNEAQ (reference sequence).

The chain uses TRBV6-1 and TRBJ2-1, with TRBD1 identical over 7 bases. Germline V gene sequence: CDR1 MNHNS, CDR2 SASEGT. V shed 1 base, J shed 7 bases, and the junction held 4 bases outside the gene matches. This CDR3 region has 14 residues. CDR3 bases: TGTGCCAGCAGTGAAGACAGGGGATGGAATGAGCAGTTCTTC. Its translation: CASSEDRGWNEQFF.

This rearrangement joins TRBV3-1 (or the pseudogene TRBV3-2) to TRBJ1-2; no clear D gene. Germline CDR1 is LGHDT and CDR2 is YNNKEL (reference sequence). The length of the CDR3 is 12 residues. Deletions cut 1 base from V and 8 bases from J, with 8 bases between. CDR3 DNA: TGTGCCAGCAGCCAAGCACGCCGGGGCTACACCTTC. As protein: CASSQARRGYTF.

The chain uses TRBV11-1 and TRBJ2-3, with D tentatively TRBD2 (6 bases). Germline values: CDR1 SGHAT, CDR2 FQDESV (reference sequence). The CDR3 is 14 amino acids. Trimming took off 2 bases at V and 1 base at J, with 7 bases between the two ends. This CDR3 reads CASSLREGTDTQYF. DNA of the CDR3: TGTGCCAGCAGCTTAAGGGAGGGCACAGATACGCAGTATTTT.

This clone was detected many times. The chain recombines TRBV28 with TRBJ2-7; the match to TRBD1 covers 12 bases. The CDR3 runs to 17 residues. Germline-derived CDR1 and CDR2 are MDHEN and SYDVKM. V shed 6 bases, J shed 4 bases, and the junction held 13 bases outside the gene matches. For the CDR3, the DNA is TGTGCCAGCAGCCCGCATCCGGGACAGGGGGCTGCATACGAGCAGTACTTC. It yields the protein CASSPHPGQGAAYEQYF. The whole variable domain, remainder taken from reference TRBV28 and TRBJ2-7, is DVKVTQSSRYLVKRTGEKVFLECVQDMDHENMFWYRQDPGLGLRLIYFSYDVKMKEKGDIPEGYSVSREKKERFSLILESASTNQTSMYLCASSPHPGQGAAYEQYFGPGTRLTVT.

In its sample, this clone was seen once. CDR3 DNA sequence: TGTGCCAGCAGCTATAGGGGAGCGGGGGGCGAAGCTTTCTTT. It encodes CASSYRGAGGEAFF. The V gene is TRBV11-2, the J gene TRBJ1-1; D might be TRBD1 (6 bases). Germline CDR1 and CDR2: SGHAT and FQNNGV. The V end lost 4 bases, the J end lost 8 bases, and 17 bases lay between the germline ends. The CDR3 loop spans 14 amino acids.

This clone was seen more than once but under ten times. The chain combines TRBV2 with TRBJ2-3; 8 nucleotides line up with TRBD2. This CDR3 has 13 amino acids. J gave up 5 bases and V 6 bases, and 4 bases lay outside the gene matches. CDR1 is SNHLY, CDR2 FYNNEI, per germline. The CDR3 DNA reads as TGTGCCAGCAGCGGTCTAGCGGGAGATACGCAGTATTTT. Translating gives CASSGLAGDTQYF.

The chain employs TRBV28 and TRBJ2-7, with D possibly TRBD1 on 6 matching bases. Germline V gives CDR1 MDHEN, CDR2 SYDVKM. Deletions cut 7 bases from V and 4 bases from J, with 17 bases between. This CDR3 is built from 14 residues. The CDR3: CASTPRQGRYEQYF. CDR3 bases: TGTGCCAGCACCCCAAGGCAGGGGAGATACGAGCAGTACTTC.

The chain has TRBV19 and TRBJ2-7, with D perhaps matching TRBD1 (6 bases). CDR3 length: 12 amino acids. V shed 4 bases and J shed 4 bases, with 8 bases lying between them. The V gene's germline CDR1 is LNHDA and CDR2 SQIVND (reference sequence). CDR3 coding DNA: TGTGCCAGTAGTAAACAGGGTTACGAGCAGTACTTC. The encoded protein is CASSKQGYEQYF.